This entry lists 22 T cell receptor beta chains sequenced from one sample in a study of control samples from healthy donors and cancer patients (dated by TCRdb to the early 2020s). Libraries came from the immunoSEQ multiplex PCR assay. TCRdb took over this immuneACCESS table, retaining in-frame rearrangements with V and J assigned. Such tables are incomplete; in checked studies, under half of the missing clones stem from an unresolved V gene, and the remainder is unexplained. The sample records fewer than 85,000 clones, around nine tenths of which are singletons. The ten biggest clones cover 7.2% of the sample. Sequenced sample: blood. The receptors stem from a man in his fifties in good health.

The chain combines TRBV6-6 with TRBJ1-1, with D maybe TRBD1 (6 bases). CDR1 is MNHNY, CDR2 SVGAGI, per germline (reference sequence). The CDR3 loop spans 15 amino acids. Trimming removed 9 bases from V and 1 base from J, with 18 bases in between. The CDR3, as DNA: TGTGCCAGTGGTGACGAAGGGGGTCGGAACACTGAAGCTTTCTTT. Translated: CASGDEGGRNTEAFF.

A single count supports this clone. CDR3 coding DNA: TGTGCCAGCAGCTTGGACAGACAAGAGACCCAGTACTTC. Translation gives CASSLDRQETQYF. This chain joins TRBV5-4 and TRBJ2-5; D is unresolved. Germline CDR1 and CDR2: SGHNT and YYREEE (reference sequence). Between the trimmed V and J ends, which lost 0 bases and 2 bases, there was a span of 5 bases. CDR3 size: 13 residues.

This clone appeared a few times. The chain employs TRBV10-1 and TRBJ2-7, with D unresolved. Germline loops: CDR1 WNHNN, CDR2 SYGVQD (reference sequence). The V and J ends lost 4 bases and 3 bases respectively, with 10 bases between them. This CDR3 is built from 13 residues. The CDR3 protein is CASSVGLFYEQYF. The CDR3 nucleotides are TGCGCCAGCAGTGTAGGTCTCTTCTACGAGCAGTACTTC.

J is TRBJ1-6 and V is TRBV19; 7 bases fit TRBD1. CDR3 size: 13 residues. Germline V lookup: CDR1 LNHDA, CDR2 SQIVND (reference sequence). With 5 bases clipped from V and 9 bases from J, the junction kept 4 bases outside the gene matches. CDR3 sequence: CASSFAGGSPLHF. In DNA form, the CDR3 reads TGTGCCAGTAGTTTCGCAGGGGGTTCACCCCTCCACTTT.

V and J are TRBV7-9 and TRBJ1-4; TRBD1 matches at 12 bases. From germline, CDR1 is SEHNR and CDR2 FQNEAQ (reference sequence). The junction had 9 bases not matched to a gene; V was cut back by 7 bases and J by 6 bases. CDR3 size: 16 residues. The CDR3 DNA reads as TGTGCCAGCAATACCGGGACAGGGGGCTACTATGAAAAACTGTTTTTT. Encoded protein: CASNTGTGGYYEKLFF.

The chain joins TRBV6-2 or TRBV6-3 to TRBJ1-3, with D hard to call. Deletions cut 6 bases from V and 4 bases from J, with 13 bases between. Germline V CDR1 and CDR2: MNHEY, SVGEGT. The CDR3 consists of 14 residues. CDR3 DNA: TGTGCCAGCAGCTCGCTTGGGTCCGGAAACACCATATATTTT. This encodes CASSSLGSGNTIYF.

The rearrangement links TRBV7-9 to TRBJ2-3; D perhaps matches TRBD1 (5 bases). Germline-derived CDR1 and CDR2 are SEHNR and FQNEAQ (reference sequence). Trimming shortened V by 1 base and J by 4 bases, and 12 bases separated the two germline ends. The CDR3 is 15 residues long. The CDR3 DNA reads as TGTGCCAGCAGCTTAGGCCGACAGCTGGCAGATACGCAGTATTTT. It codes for CASSLGRQLADTQYF.

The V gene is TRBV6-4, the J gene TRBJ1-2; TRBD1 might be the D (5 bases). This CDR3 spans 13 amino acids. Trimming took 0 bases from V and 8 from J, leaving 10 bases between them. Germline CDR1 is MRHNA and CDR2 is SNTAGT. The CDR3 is CASSDSTRGGYTF. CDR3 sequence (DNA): TGTGCCAGCAGTGACTCGACTCGGGGGGGCTACACCTTC.

The CDR3 region is CASRQGSRFNEQFF. The CDR3 DNA sequence: TGTGCCAGTAGACAGGGGAGTCGGTTCAATGAGCAGTTCTTC. The genes are TRBV6-5 and TRBJ2-1, with 8 positions matching TRBD1. There are 14 residues in the CDR3. Germline values: CDR1 MNHEY, CDR2 SVGAGI. V shed 9 bases, J shed 6 bases, and the junction held 10 bases outside the gene matches.

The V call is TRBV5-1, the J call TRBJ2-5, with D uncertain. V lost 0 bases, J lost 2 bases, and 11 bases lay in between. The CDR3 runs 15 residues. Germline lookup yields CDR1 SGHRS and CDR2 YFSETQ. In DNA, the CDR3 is TGCGCCAGCAGCTTGGCCACATATCATCAAGAGACCCAGTACTTC. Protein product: CASSLATYHQETQYF.

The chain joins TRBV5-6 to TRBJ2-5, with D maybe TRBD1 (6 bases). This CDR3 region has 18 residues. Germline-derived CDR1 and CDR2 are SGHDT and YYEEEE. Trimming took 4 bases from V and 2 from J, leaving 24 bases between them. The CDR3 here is CASSLGRAGTLTQETQYF. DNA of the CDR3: TGTGCCAGCAGCCTGGGTAGGGCAGGGACATTAACACAAGAGACCCAGTACTTC.

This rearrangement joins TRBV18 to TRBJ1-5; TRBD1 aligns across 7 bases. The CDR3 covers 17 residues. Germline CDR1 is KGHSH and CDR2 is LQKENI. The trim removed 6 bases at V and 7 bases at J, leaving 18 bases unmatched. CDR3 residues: CASSTLSGQEIKQPQHF. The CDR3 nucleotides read TGTGCCAGCTCTACACTTTCCGGACAGGAAATAAAGCAGCCCCAGCATTTT.

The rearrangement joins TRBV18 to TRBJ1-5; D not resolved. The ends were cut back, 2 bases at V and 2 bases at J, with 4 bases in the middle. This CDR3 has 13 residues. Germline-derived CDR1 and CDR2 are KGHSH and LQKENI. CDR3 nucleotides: TGTGCCAGCTCACCATCAGGCAATCAGCCCCAGCATTTT. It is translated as CASSPSGNQPQHF.

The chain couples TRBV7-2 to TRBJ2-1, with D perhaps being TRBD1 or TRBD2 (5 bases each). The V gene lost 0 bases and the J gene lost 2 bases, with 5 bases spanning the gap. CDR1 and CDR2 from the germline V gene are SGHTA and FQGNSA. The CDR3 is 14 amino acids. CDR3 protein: CASSLAGAYNEQFF. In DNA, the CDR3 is TGTGCCAGCAGCTTAGCGGGGGCCTACAATGAGCAGTTCTTC.

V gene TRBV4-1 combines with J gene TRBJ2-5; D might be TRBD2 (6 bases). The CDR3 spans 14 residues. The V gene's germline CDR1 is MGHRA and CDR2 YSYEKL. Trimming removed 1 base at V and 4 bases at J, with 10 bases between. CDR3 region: CASSQALAIETQYF. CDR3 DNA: TGCGCCAGCAGCCAAGCCCTAGCGATAGAGACCCAGTACTTC.

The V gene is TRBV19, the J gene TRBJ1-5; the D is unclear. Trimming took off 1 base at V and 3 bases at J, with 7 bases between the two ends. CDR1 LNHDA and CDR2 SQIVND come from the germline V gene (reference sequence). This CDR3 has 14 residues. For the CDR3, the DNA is TGTGCCAGTAGTATAGGGCAGTACAATCAGCCCCAGCATTTT. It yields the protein CASSIGQYNQPQHF.

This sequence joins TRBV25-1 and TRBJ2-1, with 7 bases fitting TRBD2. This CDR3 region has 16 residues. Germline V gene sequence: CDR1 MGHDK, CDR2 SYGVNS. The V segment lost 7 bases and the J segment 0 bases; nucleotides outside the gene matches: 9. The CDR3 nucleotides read TGTGCCAGCATTTCTACGCGGGGGAGCTCCTACAATGAGCAGTTCTTC. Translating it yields CASISTRGSSYNEQFF.

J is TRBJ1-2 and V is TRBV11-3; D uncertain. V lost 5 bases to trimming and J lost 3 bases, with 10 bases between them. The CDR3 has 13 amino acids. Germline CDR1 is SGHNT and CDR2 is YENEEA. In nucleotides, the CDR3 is TGTGCCAGCAGCCGACCGGCGGACTATGGCTACACCTTC. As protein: CASSRPADYGYTF.

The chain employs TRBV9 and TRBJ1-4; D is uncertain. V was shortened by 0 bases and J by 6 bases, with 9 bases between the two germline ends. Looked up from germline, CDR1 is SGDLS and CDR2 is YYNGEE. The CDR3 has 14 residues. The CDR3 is CASSVGARDEKLFF. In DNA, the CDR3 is TGTGCCAGCAGCGTAGGGGCCCGGGATGAAAAACTGTTTTTT.

The CDR3 bases are TGTGCCAGCAGCGCCCAGTCCACAGGGGGAGATACGCAGTATTTT. It encodes CASSAQSTGGDTQYF. The chain carries TRBV9 and TRBJ2-3, with TRBD1 matching 8 bases. With V trimmed by 3 bases and J by 5 bases, 8 bases remained unmatched. CDR1 and CDR2 from the germline V gene are SGDLS and YYNGEE. This CDR3 contains 15 residues.

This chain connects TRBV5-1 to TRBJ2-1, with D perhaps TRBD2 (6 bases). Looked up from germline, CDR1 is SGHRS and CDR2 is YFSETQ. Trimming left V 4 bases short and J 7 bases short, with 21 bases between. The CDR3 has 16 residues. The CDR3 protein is CASSTGWDSSGNEQFF. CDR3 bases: TGCGCCAGCAGCACCGGATGGGACTCTAGTGGGAATGAGCAGTTCTTC.

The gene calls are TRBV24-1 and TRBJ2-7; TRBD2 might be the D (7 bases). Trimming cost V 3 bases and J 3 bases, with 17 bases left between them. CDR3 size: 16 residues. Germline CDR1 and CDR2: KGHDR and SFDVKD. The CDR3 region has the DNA TGTGCCACCAGTGATGGTCGAGGGAGGGGGTTCTACGAGCAGTACTTC. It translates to CATSDGRGRGFYEQYF.